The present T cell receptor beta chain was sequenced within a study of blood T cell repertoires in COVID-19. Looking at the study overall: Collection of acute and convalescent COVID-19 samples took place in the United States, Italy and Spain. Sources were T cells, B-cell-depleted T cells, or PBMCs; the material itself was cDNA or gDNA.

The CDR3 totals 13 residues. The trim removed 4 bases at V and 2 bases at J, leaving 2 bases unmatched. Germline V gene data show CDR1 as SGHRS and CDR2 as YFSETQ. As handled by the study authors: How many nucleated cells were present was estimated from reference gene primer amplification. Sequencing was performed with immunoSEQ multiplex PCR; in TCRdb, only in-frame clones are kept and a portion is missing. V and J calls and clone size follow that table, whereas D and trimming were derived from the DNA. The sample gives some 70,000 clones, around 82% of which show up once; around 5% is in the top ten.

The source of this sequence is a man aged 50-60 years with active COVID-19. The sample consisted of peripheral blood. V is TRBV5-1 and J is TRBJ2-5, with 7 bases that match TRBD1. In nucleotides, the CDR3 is TGCGCCAGCAGCAAGGGACAGCAAGAGACCCAGTACTTC. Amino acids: CASSKGQQETQYF.